The subject of this entry is one T cell receptor beta chain. The CDR3 consists of 16 residues. CDR1 is MGHRA and CDR2 is YSYEKL in the germline V gene. Trimming took 4 bases from V and 1 from J; bases not matched to a gene: 7. TCRdb's table, derived via immunoSEQ multiplex PCR, lists solely in-frame clones and lacks some. This sample has 98,000 or so clones, with approximately 80% found just once. This sample is drawn from a study of blood T cell repertoires in COVID-19. V and J are TRBV4-1 and TRBJ1-2; 9 bases line up with TRBD1. Input material: peripheral blood. The TCR was taken from a woman of 80 years or more with active or convalescent COVID-19. The CDR3 loop is CASSRGTGLSNYGYTF. DNA for the CDR3: TGCGCCAGCAGCCGGGGGACAGGGTTAAGTAACTATGGCTACACCTTC.